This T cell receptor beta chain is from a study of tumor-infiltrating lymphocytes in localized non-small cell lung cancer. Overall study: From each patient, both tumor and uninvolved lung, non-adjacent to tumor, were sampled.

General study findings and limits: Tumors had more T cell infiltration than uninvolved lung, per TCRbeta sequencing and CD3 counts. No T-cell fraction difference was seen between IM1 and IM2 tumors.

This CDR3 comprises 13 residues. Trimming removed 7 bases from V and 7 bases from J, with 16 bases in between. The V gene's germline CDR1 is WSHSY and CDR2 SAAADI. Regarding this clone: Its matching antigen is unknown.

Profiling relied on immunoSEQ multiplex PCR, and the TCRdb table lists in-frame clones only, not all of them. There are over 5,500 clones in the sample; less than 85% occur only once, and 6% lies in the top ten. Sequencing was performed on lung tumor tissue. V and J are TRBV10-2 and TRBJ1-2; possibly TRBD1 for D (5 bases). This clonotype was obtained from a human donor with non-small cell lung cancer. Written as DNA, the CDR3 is TGCGCCAGCAATGCCGGGACGGCCCTTGGCTACACCTTC. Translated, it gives CASNAGTALGYTF.